The entry below describes one T cell receptor beta chain. Its antigen remains unidentified. The data are from a study of relationships among human T cell subsets. Overall study findings and caveats: Clones with over 100 reads held over 60% of CD8+ cytotoxic sequences. No significant subset differences appeared in V, D, J use, CDR3 length or N-additions. Many CDR3s were shared across Th1, Th2 and regulatory subsets.

CD4+ cells were positively selected first, then anti-CD25 beads isolated CD4+CD25+ regulatory T cells. The CDR3 spans 14 residues. The germline gives CDR1 DFQATT, CDR2 SNEGSKA (reference sequence). The V gene lost 4 bases and the J gene lost 0 bases, with 10 bases spanning the gap. Semiquantitative ARM-PCR amplified T cell receptor alpha and beta CDR3 regions from mRNA. Exponential amplification used communal superprimers after tagged nested gene-specific primers in ARM-PCR. TCRdb re-derived calls from the multiplex PCR reads in MiXCR, one entry per CDR3 protein. Found here are 13,000 to 15,000 distinct CDR3 sequences, roughly 60% of them singletons; the top ten hold 2.1%.

V usage is TRBV20-1 and J usage is TRBJ2-4, with D hard to call. This clonotype was obtained from a man aged 35 to 55 in good health. The material sequenced was Tregs sorted from blood. The CDR3 loop reads CSANDQLAKNIQYF. CDR3 in DNA: TGCAGTGCTAATGATCAGCTAGCCAAAAACATTCAGTACTTC.